This T cell receptor (beta chain) was retrieved from a study of T cell responses to AZD1222 COVID-19 vaccine. Whole-study findings and limits: At 160-218 and 743-854, vaccine-associated CD4 TCRs were dominant, and they spanned spike.

TCRdb keeps only in-frame clones here, not all; method: immunoSEQ multiplex PCR. In the table there are under 150,000 clones, almost 90% of which are singletons. Germline V gene lookup returns CDR1 LNHDA and CDR2 SQIVND (reference sequence). The CDR3 totals 17 residues. V dropped 3 bases and J dropped 3 bases, with 18 bases sitting between them. Concerning this clone: Its antigen remains unknown.

The V call is TRBV19, the J call TRBJ1-5, with D tentatively TRBD1 (5 bases). The sequences come from peripheral blood, collected 28 days after the second AZD1222 dose. This TCR was recovered from an adult who received the AZD1222 COVID-19 vaccine. The CDR3 DNA reads as TGTGCCAGTAGTATGGCGTTCAGAAGGGGTAACAATCAGCCCCAGCATTTT. It codes for CASSMAFRRGNNQPQHF. The full variable domain, in which reference TRBV19 and TRBJ1-5 provide the parts outside the CDR3, is DGGITQSPKYLFRKEGQNVTLSCEQNLNHDAMYWYRQDPGQGLRLIYYSQIVNDFQKGDIAEGYSVSREKKESFPLTVTSAQKNPTAFYLCASSMAFRRGNNQPQHFGDGTRLSIL.